The next 24 T cell receptor beta chains were all read from a single sample in a study of vaccination and CD4 T cells after COVID-19 (dated by TCRdb to between 2021 and 2022). The library was generated by PCR. TCRdb records Illumina iSeq 100 as the sequencer. DNA from cultured CD4+ T cells underwent TCR sequencing with the Oncomine TCR Beta short-read assay at the Johns Hopkins FTIC core. The public reads were quality trimmed at Q25 with fastp and then assembled into clones with MiXCR by TCRdb, keeping productive beta chains. Identical CDR3 proteins give one entry, which carries the most common genes and DNA. In all, the sample holds 15,000 to 25,000 distinct CDR3 sequences, and around 38% of those were seen once. Of the sample, roughly a quarter falls within the top ten clones. Their cognate antigens are unknown. Reading the label with the study, this specimen's treatment or condition is: approximately 9-day PBMC culture with coronavirus spike peptide pools or control peptides (ViraFEST assay).

The input for sequencing was CD4+ T cells from blood, cultured in vitro, taken before SARS-CoV-2 vaccination. The receptors originated from a human donor who received a COVID-19 vaccine.

The chain joins TRBV7-2 to TRBJ2-6; 11 nucleotides align to TRBD2. V trimming: 2 bases; J trimming: 1 base; junction bases outside the gene matches: 7. The germline gives CDR1 SGHTA, CDR2 FQGNSA. There are 19 residues in the CDR3. The CDR3 region is CASSLYSGGAYSGANVLTF. For the CDR3, the DNA is TGTGCCAGCAGCTTATATAGCGGGGGGGCCTATTCTGGGGCCAACGTCCTGACTTTC.

The V gene is TRBV5-1, the J gene TRBJ1-2; the D is unclear. Per the germline V gene, CDR1 is SGHRS and CDR2 is YFSETQ. V lost 6 bases and J lost 3, with 9 bases in between. The CDR3 length is 12 residues. The CDR3 loop reads CASKAGDYGYTF. Here the CDR3 DNA reads TGCGCCAGCAAAGCGGGAGACTATGGCTACACCTTC.

The V gene is TRBV7-9, the J gene TRBJ1-4, with D tentatively TRBD1 (6 bases). CDR1 is SEHNR, CDR2 FQNEAQ, per germline (reference sequence). This CDR3 spans 14 amino acids. Between the trimmed V and J ends, which lost 8 bases and 7 bases, there was a span of 17 bases. The CDR3 DNA is TGTGCCAGCGGGTGGTCAGGGGAGAGTGAAAAACTGTTTTTT. It encodes CASGWSGESEKLFF. Complete variable domain (other parts from reference TRBV7-9 and TRBJ1-4): DTGVSQNPRHKITKRGQNVTFRCDPISEHNRLYWYRQTLGQGPEFLTYFQNEAQLEKSRLLSDRFSAERPKGSFSTLEIQRTEQGDSAMYLCASGWSGESEKLFFGSGTQLSVL.

This clonotype appeared a few times. This rearrangement joins TRBV7-2 to TRBJ2-5, with 8 bases fitting TRBD1. V lost 5 bases and J lost 4; bases outside the gene matches: 21. Per the germline V gene, CDR1 is SGHTA and CDR2 is FQGNSA. The CDR3 extends over 19 amino acids. CDR3 sequence: CASSRYPPGGAGRGETQYF. The CDR3 DNA sequence: TGTGCCAGCAGCCGTTATCCTCCAGGGGGCGCCGGGAGAGGAGAGACCCAGTACTTC.

This clonotype was counted only a few times. The chain uses TRBV7-2 and TRBJ2-3; no clear D gene. V lost 5 bases and J 4 bases, leaving 13 bases between the germline ends. The CDR3 is 14 amino acids. CDR1 SGHTA and CDR2 FQGNSA come from the germline V gene. The CDR3 sequence: CASSPGGLSDTQYF. In nucleotides, the CDR3 is TGTGCCAGCAGCCCTGGTGGGTTATCAGATACGCAGTATTTT.

The V and J genes are TRBV20-1 and TRBJ1-1, with D unclear. The V end lost 5 bases, the J end lost 3 bases, and 13 bases lay between the germline ends. The germline CDR1 and CDR2 sequences are DFQATT and SNEGSKA (reference sequence). CDR3 size: 13 residues. Here the CDR3 DNA reads TGCAGTGCTCCTGAAAAGCTCGACACTGAAGCTTTCTTT. Encoded protein: CSAPEKLDTEAFF.

The gene calls are TRBV7-2 and TRBJ2-1; 10 bases line up with TRBD2. V gave up 5 bases and J gave up 1 base; unmatched junction bases: 2. Germline CDR1 and CDR2: SGHTA and FQGNSA. This CDR3 region has 15 residues. The chain's CDR3 is CASSILAGSYNEQFF. The CDR3 DNA follows: TGTGCCAGCAGCATACTAGCGGGGTCCTACAATGAGCAGTTCTTC.

The J gene is TRBJ2-6, the V gene TRBV24-1, with 10 positions matching TRBD1. The germline gives CDR1 KGHDR, CDR2 SFDVKD. V shed 4 bases, J shed 3 bases, and the junction held 14 bases outside the gene matches. The CDR3 sequence is 20 residues long. CDR3 coding DNA: TGTGCCACCAGTGACTCCCTCCGACAGGGGGCGGCGGGTGGGGCCAACGTCCTGACTTTC. Its protein is CATSDSLRQGAAGGANVLTF.

The gene calls are TRBV25-1 and TRBJ2-7, with D hard to call. Germline V gene lookup returns CDR1 MGHDK and CDR2 SYGVNS. Trimming cost V 1 base and J 0 bases, with 13 bases left between them. CDR3 length equals 16 residues. CDR3 coding DNA: TGTGCCAGCAGTGAATCAGGACGATCCAGCTCCTACGAGCAGTACTTC. This codes for CASSESGRSSSYEQYF.

This clonotype showed up just a few times. The chain recombines TRBV6-1 with TRBJ1-1, with 7 bases matching TRBD1. Trimming cost V 6 bases and J 4 bases; bases outside gene matches: 5. CDR3 length equals 13 residues. Looked up from germline, CDR1 is MNHNS and CDR2 is SASEGT. Here the CDR3 reads CASRDTGVTEAFF. CDR3 bases: TGTGCCAGCAGGGATACAGGGGTCACTGAAGCTTTCTTT.

In its sample, this clonotype was seen a few times. CDR3 residues: CASSPNRGLREKLFF. In DNA form, the CDR3 reads TGTGCCAGCAGTCCGAACAGGGGGCTGAGGGAAAAACTGTTTTTT. The chain has TRBV27 and TRBJ1-4; 9 bases fit TRBD1. Germline lookup yields CDR1 MNHEY and CDR2 SMNVEV (reference sequence). The CDR3 is 15 amino acids. Germline trimming cut 5 bases from V and 8 bases from J; bases unmatched to any gene: 9.

In its sample, this clonotype was seen a few times. The chain couples TRBV18 to TRBJ1-1, with 9 bases fitting TRBD1. Germline lookup yields CDR1 KGHSH and CDR2 LQKENI. There are 13 residues in the CDR3. With V trimmed by 3 bases and J by 4 bases, 0 bases remained unmatched. The CDR3 DNA reads as TGTGCCAGCTCACCGGGACAGGGCACTGAAGCTTTCTTT. This encodes CASSPGQGTEAFF.

This clonotype occurred once. This sequence joins TRBV4-1 and TRBJ1-6; 7 bases map to TRBD1. The CDR3 sequence is 14 residues long. Germline V gene sequence: CDR1 MGHRA, CDR2 YSYEKL. Unmatched junction bases numbered 6, after V lost 4 bases and J lost 9 bases. CDR3 DNA: TGCGCCAGCAGCCTCCGGGACAGCATTTCACCCCTCCACTTT. Encoded protein: CASSLRDSISPLHF.

CDR3 residues: CASSHQTGVQETQYF. CDR3 DNA sequence: TGTGCCAGTAGCCATCAGACGGGGGTTCAAGAGACCCAGTACTTC. The V and J genes are TRBV19 and TRBJ2-5; possibly TRBD2 for D (6 bases). This CDR3 spans 15 amino acids. The germline V gene has CDR1 LNHDA and CDR2 SQIVND (reference sequence). V lost 6 bases, J lost 2 bases, and 16 bases lay in between.

V and J are TRBV20-1 and TRBJ2-5, with TRBD2 identical over 8 bases. The V gene's germline CDR1 is DFQATT and CDR2 SNEGSKA (reference sequence). The CDR3 runs 18 residues. V trimming: 1 base; J trimming: 1 base; junction bases outside the gene matches: 14. The CDR3 DNA follows: TGCAGTGCTAGAGTGGTTAGGTCACTAGCGGCGACCCAAGAGACCCAGTACTTC. Protein: CSARVVRSLAATQETQYF.

This chain joins TRBV30 and TRBJ1-6; TRBD1 matches 7 bases. V gave up 5 bases and J gave up 8 bases; unmatched junction bases: 6. The CDR3 spans 13 residues. Germline CDR1 GTSNPN, CDR2 SVGIG (reference sequence). DNA of the CDR3: TGTGCCTGGGGCGACAGGGCCGATTCACCCCTCCACTTT. Protein product: CAWGDRADSPLHF.

The chain carries TRBV20-1 and TRBJ2-5, with D possibly being TRBD2 (6 bases). Germline-derived CDR1 and CDR2 are DFQATT and SNEGSKA (reference sequence). This CDR3 spans 15 amino acids. Trimming cost V 5 bases and J 4 bases, with 20 bases left between them. CDR3 sequence (DNA): TGCAGTGCTTTGGGGGGTGGGGAAATGGGAGAGACCCAGTACTTC. Encoded protein: CSALGGGEMGETQYF.

The V call is TRBV30, the J call TRBJ2-5; D is ambiguous. CDR1 GTSNPN and CDR2 SVGIG come from the germline V gene (reference sequence). The CDR3 is 13 residues long. Trimming stripped 0 bases from V and 5 bases from J, with 10 bases between. The CDR3 loop is CAWSVRVWETQYF. In nucleotides, the CDR3 is TGTGCCTGGAGTGTTCGGGTTTGGGAGACCCAGTACTTC.

This clonotype is judged medium-sized. V gene TRBV27 combines with J gene TRBJ1-2, with 10 bases that match TRBD1. The junction had 14 bases not matched to a gene; V was cut back by 5 bases and J by 8 bases. This CDR3 spans 16 amino acids. The germline CDR1 and CDR2 sequences are MNHEY and SMNVEV (reference sequence). CDR3: CASSPHQDRGRDGYTF. The CDR3 DNA sequence: TGTGCCAGCAGTCCCCATCAAGACAGGGGGCGGGACGGCTACACCTTC.

This clonotype has only a few counts. The V call is TRBV20-1, the J call TRBJ2-3; 7 bases map to TRBD1. Trimming cost V 3 bases and J 9 bases; bases outside gene matches: 12. From germline, CDR1 is DFQATT and CDR2 SNEGSKA (reference sequence). This CDR3 region has 14 residues. The CDR3 here is CSARTQGSEGTQYF. CDR3 in DNA: TGCAGTGCTAGGACACAGGGGTCCGAAGGAACGCAGTATTTT.

This clonotype was recorded a few times. V usage is TRBV7-2 and J usage is TRBJ1-5; no definite D call. The ends were cut back, 1 base at V and 4 bases at J, with 11 bases in the middle. Germline CDR1 is SGHTA and CDR2 is FQGNSA. This CDR3 comprises 15 residues. The CDR3 reads CASSLVVSPNQPQHF. Here the CDR3 DNA reads TGTGCCAGCAGCTTAGTTGTTAGCCCGAATCAGCCCCAGCATTTT.

This clonotype has a handful of counts. The rearrangement uses TRBV6-1 and TRBJ1-2, with no clear D. From germline, CDR1 is MNHNS and CDR2 SASEGT. The CDR3 has 12 amino acids. Between the trimmed V and J ends, which lost 6 bases and 2 bases, there was a span of 7 bases. CDR3 coding DNA: TGTGCCAGCAGAGGGTGGAACTATGGCTACACCTTC. Its translation: CASRGWNYGYTF.

This clonotype was seen only a few times. This chain joins TRBV11-3 and TRBJ1-1, with TRBD1 matching over 7 bases. J was trimmed by 6 bases and V by 6 bases; bases with no gene match: 7. CDR3 size: 13 residues. Germline CDR1 and CDR2: SGHNT and YENEEA. This chain's CDR3 is CASSRTGESEAFF. In nucleotides, the CDR3 is TGTGCCAGCAGTCGAACAGGGGAGTCTGAAGCTTTCTTT.

The chain links TRBV7-2 to TRBJ2-7; 8 nucleotides match TRBD2. The V gene end was trimmed by 5 bases and the J gene end by 0 bases; junction bases not matched to a gene: 6. The CDR3 totals 15 residues. Per germline, CDR1 SGHTA and CDR2 FQGNSA. The CDR3 nucleotides read TGTGCCAGCAGCGTTAATAGCGGGATCTCCTACGAGCAGTACTTC. Protein: CASSVNSGISYEQYF.